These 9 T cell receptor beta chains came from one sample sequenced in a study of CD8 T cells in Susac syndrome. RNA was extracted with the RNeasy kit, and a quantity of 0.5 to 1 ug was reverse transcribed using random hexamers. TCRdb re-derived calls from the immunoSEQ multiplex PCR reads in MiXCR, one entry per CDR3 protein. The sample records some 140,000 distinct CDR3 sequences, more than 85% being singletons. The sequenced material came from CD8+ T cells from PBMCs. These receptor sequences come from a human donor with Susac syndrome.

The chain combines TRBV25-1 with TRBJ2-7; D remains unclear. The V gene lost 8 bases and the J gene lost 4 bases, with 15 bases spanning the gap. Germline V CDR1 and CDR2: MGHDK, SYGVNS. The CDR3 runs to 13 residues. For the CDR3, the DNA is TGTGCCAGCGCTCCAGCAGGAGCATACGAGCAGTACTTC. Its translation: CASAPAGAYEQYF.

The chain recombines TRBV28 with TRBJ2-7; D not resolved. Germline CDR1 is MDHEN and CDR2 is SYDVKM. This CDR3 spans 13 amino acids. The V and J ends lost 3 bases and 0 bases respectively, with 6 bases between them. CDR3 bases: TGTGCCAGCAGTTTCCAACACTCCTACGAGCAGTACTTC. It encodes CASSFQHSYEQYF.

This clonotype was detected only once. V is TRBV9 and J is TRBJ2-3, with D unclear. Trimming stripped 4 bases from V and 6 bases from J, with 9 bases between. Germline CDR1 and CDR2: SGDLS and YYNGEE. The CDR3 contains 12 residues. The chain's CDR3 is CASSTEPDTQYF. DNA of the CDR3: TGTGCCAGCAGCACAGAACCGGATACGCAGTATTTT.

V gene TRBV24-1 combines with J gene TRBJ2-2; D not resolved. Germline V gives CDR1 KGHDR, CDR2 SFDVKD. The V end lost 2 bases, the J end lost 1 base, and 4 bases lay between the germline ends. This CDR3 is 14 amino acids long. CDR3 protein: CATSDWGNTGELFF. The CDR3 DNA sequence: TGTGCCACCAGTGATTGGGGGAACACCGGGGAGCTGTTTTTT.

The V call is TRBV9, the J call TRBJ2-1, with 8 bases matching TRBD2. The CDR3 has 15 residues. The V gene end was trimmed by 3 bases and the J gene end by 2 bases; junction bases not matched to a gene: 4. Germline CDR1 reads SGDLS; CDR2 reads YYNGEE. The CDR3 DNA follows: TGTGCCAGCAGCGATAGCGGGGACGCCTACAATGAGCAGTTCTTC. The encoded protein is CASSDSGDAYNEQFF.

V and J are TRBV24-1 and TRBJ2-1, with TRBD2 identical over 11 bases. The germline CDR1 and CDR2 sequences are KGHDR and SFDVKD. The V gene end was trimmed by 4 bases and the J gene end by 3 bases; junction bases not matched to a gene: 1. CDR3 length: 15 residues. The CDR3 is CATSDGTSGYNEQFF. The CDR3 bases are TGTGCCACCAGTGACGGGACTAGCGGCTACAATGAGCAGTTCTTC.

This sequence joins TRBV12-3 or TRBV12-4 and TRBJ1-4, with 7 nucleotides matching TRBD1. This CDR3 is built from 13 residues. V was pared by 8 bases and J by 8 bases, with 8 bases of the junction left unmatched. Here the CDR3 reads CASGPGQLEKLFF. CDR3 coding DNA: TGTGCCAGCGGACCGGGACAGCTCGAAAAACTGTTTTTT.

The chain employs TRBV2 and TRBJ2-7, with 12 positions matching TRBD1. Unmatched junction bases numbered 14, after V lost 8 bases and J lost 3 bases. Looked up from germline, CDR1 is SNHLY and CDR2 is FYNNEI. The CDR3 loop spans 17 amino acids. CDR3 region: CASLAGGGQGAFYEQYF. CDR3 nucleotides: TGTGCCAGCCTCGCGGGTGGGGGACAGGGGGCTTTCTACGAGCAGTACTTC.

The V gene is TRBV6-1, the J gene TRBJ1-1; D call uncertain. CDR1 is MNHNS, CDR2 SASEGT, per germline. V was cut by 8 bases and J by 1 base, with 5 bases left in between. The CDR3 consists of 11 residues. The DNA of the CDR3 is TGTGCCAGCGGGGAGAACACTGAAGCTTTCTTT. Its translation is CASGENTEAFF.